The 32 T cell receptor beta chains in this list originate from one sample, sequenced in a study of early stage breast cancer tumors. Sequencing was performed with immunoSEQ multiplex PCR; in TCRdb, only in-frame clones are kept and a portion is missing. The sample holds some 28,000 clones, less than 75% seen once. Sequencing used breast tumor tissue. Every receptor here comes from a person in their fifties with breast cancer.

The chain employs TRBV9 and TRBJ1-4; no firm D call. The V end lost 2 bases, the J end lost 5 bases, and 13 bases lay between the germline ends. The CDR3 contains 15 residues. CDR1 and CDR2 from the germline V gene are SGDLS and YYNGEE. CDR3 residues: CASSVGVLGNEKLFF. The DNA of the CDR3 is TGTGCCAGCAGCGTGGGAGTCCTAGGGAATGAAAAACTGTTTTTT.

CDR3 protein: CASSSYRDGYTF. CDR3 bases: TGCGCCAGCAGCTCATACAGGGATGGCTACACCTTC. V and J are TRBV5-1 and TRBJ1-2, with D maybe TRBD1 (6 bases). Trimming pared 3 bases from V and 6 bases from J, leaving 9 bases between. CDR3 length equals 12 residues. CDR1 is SGHRS, CDR2 YFSETQ, per germline.

The V gene is TRBV2, the J gene TRBJ2-2; 12 nucleotides line up with TRBD2. V lost 7 bases to trimming and J lost 7 bases; unmatched junction nucleotides: 7. There are 15 residues in the CDR3. The germline V gene has CDR1 SNHLY and CDR2 FYNNEI. CDR3 sequence (DNA): TGTGCCAGCAAGGCGACTAGCGGGAGTGGCGGGGAGCTGTTTTTT. Residues: CASKATSGSGGELFF.

This clone has a handful of counts. The rearrangement uses TRBV11-3 and TRBJ1-2; the D is unclear. The V end was cut by 2 bases, the J end by 4 bases, with 8 bases between. The CDR3 is made up of 13 amino acids. Germline CDR1 is SGHNT and CDR2 is YENEEA. CDR3 residues: CASSLPDGYGYTF. CDR3 coding DNA: TGTGCCAGCAGCTTACCTGACGGCTATGGCTACACCTTC.

The chain carries TRBV4-2 and TRBJ2-5; 11 bases align to TRBD2. J lost 1 base, V lost 3 bases, and 4 bases had no gene match. The CDR3 has 16 residues. Germline V lookup: CDR1 LGHNA, CDR2 YNFKEQ. CDR3 sequence reads: CASSHGTSGFQETQYF. CDR3 nucleotide sequence: TGTGCCAGCAGCCACGGGACTAGCGGTTTCCAAGAGACCCAGTACTTC.

V is TRBV29-1 and J is TRBJ1-2; the D gene is possibly TRBD1 (6 bases). With 5 bases removed from V and 5 bases from J, the gap between germline ends came to 18 bases. The CDR3 has 14 amino acids. CDR1 SQVTM and CDR2 ANQGSEA come from the germline V gene. The CDR3 DNA is TGCAGCGTTTGGAACAGGGCCGGGAGGTATGGCTACACCTTC. Residues: CSVWNRAGRYGYTF.

This clone was detected a few times. V is TRBV2 and J is TRBJ1-3; D is uncertain. The CDR3 is 15 amino acids. Trimming took 2 bases from V and 4 from J, leaving 12 bases between them. Germline V gene lookup returns CDR1 SNHLY and CDR2 FYNNEI. The CDR3 reads CASSERSGTGNTIYF. DNA of the CDR3: TGTGCCAGCAGTGAACGATCGGGAACCGGAAACACCATATATTTT.

The chain joins TRBV6-5 to TRBJ1-1, with D unclear. The germline CDR1 and CDR2 sequences are MNHEY and SVGAGI. V lost 6 bases and J 5 bases, leaving 10 bases between the germline ends. The CDR3 has 12 amino acids. For the CDR3, the DNA is TGTGCCAGCAGCCTGTCAATGACTGAAGCTTTCTTT. Encoded protein: CASSLSMTEAFF.

This rearrangement joins TRBV5-1 to TRBJ2-1, with D perhaps TRBD1 (6 bases). In germline, CDR1 is SGHRS, CDR2 YFSETQ. Trimming cost V 4 bases and J 6 bases, with 14 bases left between them. The CDR3 has 14 residues. The CDR3 nucleotides read TGCGCCAGCAGCCAGGGACACGCCGTCAATGAGCAGTTCTTC. It encodes CASSQGHAVNEQFF. The whole variable domain, remainder taken from reference TRBV5-1 and TRBJ2-1, is KAGVTQTPRYLIKTRGQQVTLSCSPISGHRSVSWYQQTPGQGLQFLFEYFSETQRNKGNFPGRFSGRQFSNSRSEMNVSTLELGDSALYLCASSQGHAVNEQFFGPGTRLTVL.

The V call is TRBV7-8, the J call TRBJ2-1; no firm D call. V lost 1 base to trimming and J lost 6 bases, with 7 bases between them. Germline V lookup: CDR1 SGHVS, CDR2 FQNEAQ. The CDR3 consists of 13 residues. The CDR3 is CASSLGLVNEQFF. CDR3 nucleotide sequence: TGTGCCAGCAGCTTAGGGCTGGTCAATGAGCAGTTCTTC.

This chain uses TRBV13 with TRBJ1-2, with TRBD1 matching 8 bases. The CDR3 covers 14 residues. Germline values: CDR1 PRHDT, CDR2 FYEKMQ (reference sequence). Losses at the gene ends were 5 bases for V and 5 bases for J; bases not matched to a gene: 7. The chain's CDR3 is CASSQGTGTYGYTF. DNA of the CDR3: TGTGCCAGCAGCCAGGGGACAGGAACATATGGCTACACCTTC.

J is TRBJ2-1 and V is TRBV7-6, with TRBD2 matching over 14 bases. The CDR3 contains 17 residues. Germline V lookup: CDR1 SGHVS, CDR2 FNYEAQ. The ends lost 5 bases at V and 1 base at J; junction bases unmatched: 4. CDR3 sequence (DNA): TGTGCCAGCAGCGGGACTAGCGGGAGAGAGTCCTACAATGAGCAGTTCTTC. It specifies CASSGTSGRESYNEQFF.

In its sample, this clone was seen a few times. J is TRBJ1-2 and V is TRBV25-1; maybe TRBD1 (6 bases). The CDR3 totals 15 residues. Deletions cut 1 base from V and 3 bases from J, with 12 bases between. The germline V gene has CDR1 MGHDK and CDR2 SYGVNS. The CDR3 DNA follows: TGTGCCAGCAGTGAATTGGGGGGGGCCCACTATGGCTACACCTTC. This sequence encodes CASSELGGAHYGYTF.

The chain carries TRBV11-2 and TRBJ1-1, with TRBD1 as a possible D gene (5 bases). Per germline, CDR1 SGHAT and CDR2 FQNNGV. Trimming cost V 5 bases and J 5 bases, with 18 bases left between them. CDR3 size: 15 residues. The CDR3: CASSALPGGPTEAFF. The CDR3 DNA follows: TGTGCCAGCAGCGCATTACCGGGGGGACCAACTGAAGCTTTCTTT.

This clone was detected only a few times. The chain combines TRBV19 with TRBJ1-1; D gene uncertain. Germline V gene sequence: CDR1 LNHDA, CDR2 SQIVND (reference sequence). The CDR3 is 11 residues long. Trimming cost V 6 bases and J 3 bases, with 5 bases left between them. The CDR3 bases are TGTGCCAGTAGCGGCTACACTGAAGCTTTCTTT. Protein: CASSGYTEAFF.

The chain joins TRBV2 to TRBJ1-4, with 7 positions matching TRBD1. CDR1 and CDR2 from the germline V gene are SNHLY and FYNNEI. The CDR3 totals 16 residues. V lost 4 bases to trimming and J lost 3 bases; unmatched junction nucleotides: 8. The chain's CDR3 is CASSASRGISNEKLFF. The CDR3, as DNA: TGTGCCAGCAGTGCTAGCAGGGGGATTTCTAATGAAAAACTGTTTTTT.

The chain couples TRBV11-3 to TRBJ2-3; 8 positions match TRBD2. The CDR3 sequence is 15 residues long. Per germline, CDR1 SGHNT and CDR2 YENEEA. Trimming removed 6 bases from V and 6 bases from J; junction bases left unmatched: 11. CDR3 sequence: CASSTAGAGGDTQYF. The CDR3 DNA is TGTGCCAGCAGTACGGCGGGGGCGGGAGGCGATACGCAGTATTTT.

The gene calls are TRBV28 and TRBJ1-5; no clear D gene. Trimming cost V 3 bases and J 0 bases, with 12 bases left between them. Germline CDR1 is MDHEN and CDR2 is SYDVKM. The CDR3 is 16 residues long. The CDR3 reads CASSFSARISNQPQHF. CDR3 nucleotide sequence: TGTGCCAGCAGTTTTTCGGCAAGGATTAGCAATCAGCCCCAGCATTTT.

This chain joins TRBV6-1 and TRBJ2-7; unclear D gene. Trimming took 8 bases from V and 3 from J, leaving 14 bases between them. The germline CDR1 and CDR2 sequences are MNHNS and SASEGT. The CDR3 consists of 13 residues. CDR3 coding DNA: TGTGCCAGCGCAAAGTGGGAAATCTACGAGCAGTACTTC. It codes for CASAKWEIYEQYF.

This chain uses TRBV6-6 with TRBJ2-2; D is possibly TRBD1 or TRBD2 (5 bases each). Germline V CDR1 and CDR2: MNHNY, SVGAGI (reference sequence). The CDR3 is 13 amino acids. V dropped 10 bases and J dropped 2 bases, with 11 bases sitting between them. Here the CDR3 DNA reads TGTGCCACCTCCTGGGACAACACCGGGGAGCTGTTTTTT. Protein product: CATSWDNTGELFF.

The rearrangement joins TRBV29-1 to TRBJ1-1; perhaps TRBD1 as D (5 bases). The V end lost 6 bases, the J end lost 1 base, and 12 bases lay between the germline ends. Germline CDR1 SQVTM, CDR2 ANQGSEA. The length of the CDR3 is 13 residues. The CDR3 DNA follows: TGCAGCGTGGGGGAGGGATGGAACACTGAAGCTTTCTTT. This sequence encodes CSVGEGWNTEAFF.

In this sample, this clone is medium-sized. The chain employs TRBV6-5 and TRBJ1-2, with D unresolved. Germline V gene lookup returns CDR1 MNHEY and CDR2 SVGAGI. The length of the CDR3 is 13 residues. V was pared by 7 bases and J by 1 base, with 10 bases between. The CDR3 DNA reads as TGTGCCAGCACCCCCGACGGTAACTATGGCTACACCTTC. Encoded protein: CASTPDGNYGYTF.

This clone showed up many times. The J gene is TRBJ2-1, the V gene TRBV2; D is unresolved. The CDR3 spans 13 residues. V gave up 2 bases and J gave up 6 bases, with 8 bases separating them. Germline CDR1 is SNHLY and CDR2 is FYNNEI. Here the CDR3 reads CASSESFRNEQFF. CDR3 DNA: TGTGCCAGCAGTGAATCGTTCCGCAATGAGCAGTTCTTC.

The chain has TRBV11-2 and TRBJ1-2, with a tentative D call TRBD1 (5 bases). The CDR3 length is 13 residues. CDR1 SGHAT and CDR2 FQNNGV come from the germline V gene. V was trimmed by 0 bases and J by 8 bases, leaving 10 bases between them. The CDR3 DNA reads as TGTGCCAGCAGCTTAGATTACGGGGGAGGCTACACCTTC. The encoded protein is CASSLDYGGGYTF. Complete variable domain (other parts from reference TRBV11-2 and TRBJ1-2): EAGVAQSPRYKIIEKRQSVAFWCNPISGHATLYWYQQILGQGPKLLIQFQNNGVVDDSQLPKDRFSAERLKGVDSTLKIQPAKLEDSAVYLCASSLDYGGGYTFGSGTRLTVV.

V gene TRBV29-1 combines with J gene TRBJ1-2; TRBD1 is a possible D gene (5 bases). With 8 bases removed from V and 4 bases from J, the gap between germline ends came to 14 bases. CDR1 SQVTM and CDR2 ANQGSEA come from the germline V gene. The CDR3 extends over 12 amino acids. Here the CDR3 reads CSSESGGYGYTF. The CDR3 nucleotides read TGCAGCTCCGAATCGGGGGGCTATGGCTACACCTTC.

This clone was seen more than once but under ten times. The chain is built from TRBV27 and TRBJ2-7, with D maybe TRBD2 (5 bases). Trimming pared 0 bases from V and 4 bases from J, leaving 10 bases between. This CDR3 comprises 14 residues. Germline-derived CDR1 and CDR2 are MNHEY and SMNVEV (reference sequence). The CDR3 here is CASSLSSTGYEQYF. CDR3 nucleotides: TGTGCCAGCAGTTTATCTAGCACGGGATACGAGCAGTACTTC.

The genes are TRBV5-1 and TRBJ2-5; the D gene could be TRBD1 or TRBD2 (5 bases each). The germline V gene encodes CDR1 SGHRS and CDR2 YFSETQ. V dropped 5 bases and J dropped 1 base, with 15 bases sitting between them. This CDR3 comprises 15 residues. The CDR3 here is CASRGTVVSQETQYF. The CDR3 coding sequence is TGCGCCAGCAGAGGGACCGTGGTTAGCCAAGAGACCCAGTACTTC.

The rearrangement links TRBV5-8 to TRBJ2-3, with 7 bases fitting TRBD1. The V gene's germline CDR1 is SGHTS and CDR2 YDEGEE. The CDR3 is made up of 16 amino acids. V trimming: 4 bases; J trimming: 2 bases; junction bases outside the gene matches: 10. CDR3 sequence reads: CASSLGQPKDTDTQYF. CDR3 nucleotides: TGTGCCAGCAGCCTGGGACAGCCAAAAGACACAGATACGCAGTATTTT.

This rearrangement joins TRBV6-6 to TRBJ2-3; weak D call: TRBD1 (8 bases). Germline loops: CDR1 MNHNY, CDR2 SVGAGI (reference sequence). CDR3 length: 15 residues. The V end lost 5 bases, the J end lost 2 bases, and 14 bases lay between the germline ends. CDR3 sequence: CASSGQGGDTDTQYF. CDR3 coding DNA: TGTGCCAGCAGTGGACAGGGAGGGGACACAGATACGCAGTATTTT.

The gene calls are TRBV2 and TRBJ1-2; D is unresolved. From germline, CDR1 is SNHLY and CDR2 FYNNEI. V lost 7 bases and J 6 bases, leaving 15 bases between the germline ends. The CDR3 has 13 residues. CDR3 DNA: TGTGCCAGCACCGAACGTCCGGGTAATGGCTACACCTTC. Its protein is CASTERPGNGYTF. Looking up the rest from reference TRBV2 and TRBJ1-2 gives the full variable domain: EPEVTQTPSHQVTQMGQEVILRCVPISNHLYFYWYRQILGQKVEFLVSFYNNEISEKSEIFDDQFSVERPDGSNFTLKIRSTKLEDSAMYFCASTERPGNGYTFGSGTRLTVV.

The chain links TRBV7-9 to TRBJ2-6; 9 nucleotides agree with TRBD1. Germline V CDR1 and CDR2: SEHNR, FQNEAQ (reference sequence). The junction had 4 bases not matched to a gene; V was cut back by 4 bases and J by 0 bases. This CDR3 has 17 amino acids. In nucleotides, the CDR3 is TGTGCCAGCAGCTCCCCGACAGGGGGCTCTGGGGCCAACGTCCTGACTTTC. This encodes CASSSPTGGSGANVLTF.

V gene TRBV18 combines with J gene TRBJ2-3; D perhaps matches TRBD1 (5 bases). The CDR3 totals 14 residues. In germline, CDR1 is KGHSH, CDR2 LQKENI. Trimming cost V 7 bases and J 4 bases, with 15 bases left between them. The CDR3 sequence: CASFRSGAPDTQYF. In DNA, the CDR3 is TGTGCCAGCTTTCGTAGTGGGGCACCAGATACGCAGTATTTT.